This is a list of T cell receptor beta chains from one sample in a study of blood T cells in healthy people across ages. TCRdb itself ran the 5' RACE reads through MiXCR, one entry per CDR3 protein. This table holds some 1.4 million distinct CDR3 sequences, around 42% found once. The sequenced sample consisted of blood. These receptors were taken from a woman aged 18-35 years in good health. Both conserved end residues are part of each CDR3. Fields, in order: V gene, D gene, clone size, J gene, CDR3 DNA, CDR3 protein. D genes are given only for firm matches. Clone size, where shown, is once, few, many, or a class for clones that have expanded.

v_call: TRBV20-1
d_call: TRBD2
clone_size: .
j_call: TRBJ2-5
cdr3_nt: TGCAGTGTCTTAGATTCTGGGGACTACAATGAGCAGTACTTC
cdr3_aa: CSVLDSGDYNEQYF

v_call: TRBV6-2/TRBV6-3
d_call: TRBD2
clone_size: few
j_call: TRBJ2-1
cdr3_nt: TGTGCCAGCAGTCGGACTAGCGGGGGGCTCTTCCGGGATGAGCAGTTCTTC
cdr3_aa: CASSRTSGGLFRDEQFF

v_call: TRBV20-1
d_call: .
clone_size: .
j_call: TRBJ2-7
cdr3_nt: TGCAGTGCTAGAGATGAGCCGCGGGGGAGGGGGATCAACTCCTACGAGCAGTACTTC
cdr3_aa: CSARDEPRGRGINSYEQYF

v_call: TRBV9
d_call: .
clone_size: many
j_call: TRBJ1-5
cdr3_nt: TGTGCCAGCAGCGTAGGGACGTCGAATCAGCCCCAGCATTTT
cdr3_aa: CASSVGTSNQPQHF

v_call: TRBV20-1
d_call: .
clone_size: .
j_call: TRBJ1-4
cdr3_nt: TGCAGTGCTAGAGATCTGGGGGTCCGGGGTGCAACTAATGAAAAACTGTTTTTT
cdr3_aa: CSARDLGVRGATNEKLFF

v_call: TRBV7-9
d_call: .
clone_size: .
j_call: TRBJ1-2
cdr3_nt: TGTGCCAGCAACCCATCCCAGCCCAATGGCTACACCTTC
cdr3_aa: CASNPSQPNGYTF

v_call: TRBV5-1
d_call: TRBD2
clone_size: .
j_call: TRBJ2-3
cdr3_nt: TGCGCCAGCAGCCACGGACTAGCGGGGGGCCCAGATACGCAGTATTTT
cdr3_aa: CASSHGLAGGPDTQYF

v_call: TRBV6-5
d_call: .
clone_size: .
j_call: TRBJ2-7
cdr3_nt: TGTGCCAGCAGTTACTCGCTTATCGGATCCTACGAGCAGTACTTC
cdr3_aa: CASSYSLIGSYEQYF

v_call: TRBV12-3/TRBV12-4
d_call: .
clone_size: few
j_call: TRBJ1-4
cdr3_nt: TGTGCCAGCAGTCTCCGGACACAATACAACGAAAAACTGTTTTTT
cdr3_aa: CASSLRTQYNEKLFF

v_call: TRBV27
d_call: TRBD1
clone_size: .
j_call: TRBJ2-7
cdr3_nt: TGTGCCAGCAGTTTAGCAGGGGGTAGGGAAGCTACCTACGAGCAGTACTTC
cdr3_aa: CASSLAGGREATYEQYF

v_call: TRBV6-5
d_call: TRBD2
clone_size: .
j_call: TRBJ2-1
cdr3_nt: TGTGCCAGCAGTTTAGGGGGGCGGGAGGGCATCGATGAGCAGTTCTTC
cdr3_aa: CASSLGGREGIDEQFF

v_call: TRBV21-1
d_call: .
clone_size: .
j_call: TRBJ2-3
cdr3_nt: TGTGCCAGCAGCAAAGGCAATGGTCTAGCGGTTGCCGCGCAGTATTTT
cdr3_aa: CASSKGNGLAVAAQYF

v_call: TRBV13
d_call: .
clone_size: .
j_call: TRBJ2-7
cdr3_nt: TGTGCCAGCAGTCGCATTGGGGGCCTTTACGAGCAGTACTTC
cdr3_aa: CASSRIGGLYEQYF

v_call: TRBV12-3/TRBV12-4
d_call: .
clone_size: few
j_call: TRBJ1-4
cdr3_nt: TGTGCCAGCAGTTCAGGGATGGGTAATGAAAAACTGTTTTTT
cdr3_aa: CASSSGMGNEKLFF

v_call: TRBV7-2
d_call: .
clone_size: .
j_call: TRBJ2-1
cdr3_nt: TGTGCCAGCAGCTTAGCAGGGGGGGCTAGCGGATCCTACAATGGGCAGTTCTTC
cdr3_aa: CASSLAGGASGSYNGQFF

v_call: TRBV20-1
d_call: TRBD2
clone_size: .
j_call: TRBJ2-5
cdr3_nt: TGCGGTGCTAACTCCCAGCGGGGCCAAGAGACCCAGTACTTC
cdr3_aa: CGANSQRGQETQYF

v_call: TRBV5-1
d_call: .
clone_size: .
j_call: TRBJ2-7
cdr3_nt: TGCGCCAGCAATCTTAGAGGGGGAACCTACGAGCAGTACTTC
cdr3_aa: CASNLRGGTYEQYF

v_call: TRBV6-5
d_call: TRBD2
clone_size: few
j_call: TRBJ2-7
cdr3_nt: TGTGCCAGCAGTTACTCGCGGCGGGAGTTTTCCGAGCAGTACTTC
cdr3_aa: CASSYSRREFSEQYF

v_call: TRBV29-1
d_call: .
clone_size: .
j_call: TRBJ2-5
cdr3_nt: TGCAGCGTTGCACCCCCGGGAGCCGGCGTGGAGACCCAGTACTTC
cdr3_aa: CSVAPPGAGVETQYF

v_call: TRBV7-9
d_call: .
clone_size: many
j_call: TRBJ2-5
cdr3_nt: TGTGCCAGCAGCTTAGACGGACAAGAGACCCAGTACTTC
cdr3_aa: CASSLDGQETQYF

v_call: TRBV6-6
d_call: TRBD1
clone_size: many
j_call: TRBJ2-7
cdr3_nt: TGTGCCAGCAGTAATGGACAGGGGTACGAGCAGTACTTC
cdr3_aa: CASSNGQGYEQYF

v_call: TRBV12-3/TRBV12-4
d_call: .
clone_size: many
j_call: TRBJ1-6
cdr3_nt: TGTGCCAGCAGTTCGAATTCACCCCTCCACTTT
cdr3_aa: CASSSNSPLHF